The 21 T cell receptor beta chains presented below share a single source sample, sequenced in a study of blood T cell repertoires in COVID-19. Here immunoSEQ multiplex PCR was the method, and the copy in TCRdb shows in-frame clones only, minus some. The table has around 190,000 clones, about 70% seen once. The sequenced sample consisted of peripheral blood. The receptor set was obtained from a woman aged 45-60 years with active or convalescent COVID-19.

This chain joins TRBV21-1 and TRBJ1-1; the table's D call, TRBD1, has no DNA check behind it. TRBV21-1 corresponds to a pseudogene. The CDR3 totals 15 residues. CDR3 residues: CASSKPARGNTEAFF. In nucleotides, the CDR3 is TGTGCCAGCAGCAAACCTGCCAGGGGGAACACTGAAGCTTTCTTT.

This clone was found once. This rearrangement joins TRBV28 to TRBJ2-7; 9 bases fit TRBD1. Germline assignment: CDR1 MDHEN and CDR2 SYDVKM. The CDR3 has 12 amino acids. J gave up 9 bases and V 2 bases, and 2 bases lay outside the gene matches. This chain's CDR3 is CASSLDRGGQYF. The DNA of the CDR3 is TGTGCCAGCAGTTTAGACAGGGGGGGGCAGTACTTC.

J is TRBJ2-7 and V is TRBV28; D unresolved. The CDR3 runs to 11 residues. The V end lost 6 bases, the J end lost 7 bases, and 10 bases lay between the germline ends. CDR1 is MDHEN and CDR2 is SYDVKM in the germline V gene. The CDR3 loop is CASRLTREQYF. The DNA for the CDR3 is TGTGCCAGCAGGCTAACCCGTGAGCAGTACTTC.

The chain joins TRBV6-2 or TRBV6-3 to TRBJ2-7, with D maybe TRBD1 (7 bases). This CDR3 contains 16 residues. V was pared by 4 bases and J by 2 bases, with 18 bases between. Germline-derived CDR1 and CDR2 are MNHEY and SVGEGT. The CDR3 here is CASSSPQGGPTYEQYF. The CDR3 DNA sequence: TGTGCCAGCAGTTCGCCGCAGGGGGGACCTACCTACGAGCAGTACTTC.

In this sample, this clone turned up once. The gene calls are TRBV5-4 and TRBJ1-2; 8 nucleotides align to TRBD1. V was pared by 4 bases and J by 5 bases, with 10 bases of the junction left unmatched. The CDR3 is 15 amino acids. Germline V gene lookup returns CDR1 SGHNT and CDR2 YYREEE (reference sequence). CDR3 sequence reads: CASSHTQGAGYGYTF. The CDR3 DNA is TGTGCCAGCAGCCATACCCAGGGGGCTGGATATGGCTACACCTTC. Full variable domain (missing parts from reference TRBV5-4 and TRBJ1-2): ETGVTQSPTHLIKTRGQQVTLRCSSQSGHNTVSWYQQALGQGPQFIFQYYREEENGRGNFPPRFSGLQFPNYSSELNVNALELDDSALYLCASSHTQGAGYGYTFGSGTRLTVV.

The chain uses TRBV6-2 or TRBV6-3 and TRBJ1-2; 10 bases are a match to TRBD1. CDR1 and CDR2 from the germline V gene are MNHEY and SVGEGT. The CDR3 sequence is 16 residues long. The trim removed 4 bases at V and 8 bases at J, leaving 13 bases unmatched. The DNA of the CDR3 is TGTGCCAGCAGTTTGCTCCGGGGGACAGGGGTGATGGGCTACACCTTC. Encoded protein: CASSLLRGTGVMGYTF.

This clone was counted only a few times. This chain links TRBV29-1 with TRBJ1-2, with TRBD1 identical over 8 bases. Losses at the gene ends were 5 bases for V and 8 bases for J; bases not matched to a gene: 7. CDR3 length: 12 residues. Germline CDR1 is SQVTM and CDR2 is ANQGSEA. The CDR3 nucleotides read TGCAGCGTTCCTTGGACAGGGCAAGGCTACACCTTC. It codes for CSVPWTGQGYTF.

This chain connects TRBV20-1 to TRBJ2-1; 11 nucleotides line up with TRBD1. Germline V gene data show CDR1 as DFQATT and CDR2 as SNEGSKA (reference sequence). V gave up 3 bases and J gave up 5 bases; unmatched junction bases: 6. The CDR3 consists of 15 residues. CDR3 nucleotides: TGCAGTGCTAGTGGCCGGGACAGGGGGAACAATGAGCAGTTCTTC. Its protein is CSASGRDRGNNEQFF.

In this sample, this clone turned up once. The chain uses TRBV28 and TRBJ1-1; 10 bases align to TRBD1. Germline lookup yields CDR1 MDHEN and CDR2 SYDVKM. Trimming cost V 6 bases and J 13 bases; bases outside gene matches: 14. There are 14 residues in the CDR3. CDR3 sequence reads: CASSPPGTGAYDFF. The CDR3, as DNA: TGTGCCAGCAGCCCTCCGGGGACAGGGGCCTATGATTTCTTT. Full variable domain (remainder filled in from reference TRBV28 and TRBJ1-1): DVKVTQSSRYLVKRTGEKVFLECVQDMDHENMFWYRQDPGLGLRLIYFSYDVKMKEKGDIPEGYSVSREKKERFSLILESASTNQTSMYLCASSPPGTGAYDFFGQGTRLTVV.

The V and J genes are TRBV5-1 and TRBJ1-4; 10 nucleotides line up with TRBD1. Looked up from germline, CDR1 is SGHRS and CDR2 is YFSETQ. The junction had 7 bases not matched to a gene; V was cut back by 4 bases and J by 7 bases. The CDR3 length is 15 residues. The CDR3 loop is CASSQGTGVAEKLFF. In DNA, the CDR3 is TGCGCCAGCAGCCAGGGGACAGGGGTAGCTGAAAAACTGTTTTTT.

This chain joins TRBV14 and TRBJ2-5; D unclear. The CDR3 runs to 14 residues. Per germline, CDR1 SGHDN and CDR2 FVKESK. The V gene lost 1 base and the J gene lost 5 bases, with 11 bases spanning the gap. The CDR3 loop is CASSQVLAWETQYF. For the CDR3, the DNA is TGTGCCAGCAGCCAAGTCTTAGCCTGGGAGACCCAGTACTTC.

The chain has TRBV15 and TRBJ2-7, with D possibly matching TRBD1 (6 bases). The CDR3 extends over 14 amino acids. V was trimmed by 2 bases and J by 1 base, leaving 9 bases between them. The V gene's germline CDR1 is LNHNV and CDR2 YYDKDF (reference sequence). CDR3 residues: CATSRSTGSYEQYF. The CDR3 DNA sequence: TGTGCCACCAGCAGATCAACAGGGTCCTACGAGCAGTACTTC.

The table lists this clone with a few counts. The gene calls are TRBV6-1 and TRBJ1-4; maybe TRBD1 (6 bases). The ends were cut back, 3 bases at V and 7 bases at J, with 9 bases in the middle. CDR1 and CDR2 (germline): MNHNS, SASEGT. The CDR3 covers 13 residues. This CDR3 reads CASSDGGGEKLFF. The CDR3 bases are TGTGCCAGCAGTGATGGGGGCGGTGAAAAACTGTTTTTT.

The gene calls are TRBV7-2 and TRBJ2-1; D unresolved. Germline CDR1 is SGHTA and CDR2 is FQGNSA. Trimming took off 4 bases at V and 3 bases at J, with 4 bases between the two ends. There are 12 residues in the CDR3. The CDR3 DNA reads as TGTGCCAGCAGCTCCCGCTACAATGAGCAGTTCTTC. Translation gives CASSSRYNEQFF.

This clone came up many times. The genes are TRBV30 and TRBJ2-1; D unresolved. The length of the CDR3 is 13 residues. With 0 bases removed from V and 5 bases from J, the gap between germline ends came to 8 bases. CDR1 and CDR2 from the germline V gene are GTSNPN and SVGIG (reference sequence). The chain's CDR3 is CAWSVRFDNEQFF. The CDR3 coding sequence is TGTGCCTGGAGTGTTCGGTTCGACAATGAGCAGTTCTTC. Together with reference TRBV30 and TRBJ2-1, the CDR3 gives the full variable domain: SQTIHQWPATLVQPVGSPLSLECTVEGTSNPNLYWYRQAAGRGLQLLFYSVGIGQISSEVPQNLSASRPQDRQFILSSKKLLLSDSGFYLCAWSVRFDNEQFFGPGTRLTVL.

The chain uses TRBV3-1 (or the pseudogene TRBV3-2) and TRBJ1-1; unclear D gene. Trimming took 6 bases from V and 4 from J, leaving 15 bases between them. The CDR3 runs to 14 residues. In germline, CDR1 is LGHDT, CDR2 YNNKEL (reference sequence). In DNA, the CDR3 is TGTGCCAGCAGTCTGACGGGTGGAGGCACTGAAGCTTTCTTT. It is translated as CASSLTGGGTEAFF.

V usage is TRBV7-8 and J usage is TRBJ2-3; 8 bases are a match to TRBD1. Germline CDR1 and CDR2: SGHVS and FQNEAQ. Trimming took 7 bases from V and 5 from J; bases not matched to a gene: 11. The CDR3 is made up of 15 amino acids. The CDR3 DNA reads as TGTGCCAGCACCATCAGGGGGCTGGCAGGAGATACGCAGTATTTT. Translating it yields CASTIRGLAGDTQYF.

The chain combines TRBV7-9 with TRBJ2-7; weak D call: TRBD2 (7 bases). With 4 bases removed from V and 9 bases from J, the gap between germline ends came to 22 bases. This CDR3 contains 15 residues. Germline CDR1 is SEHNR and CDR2 is FQNEAQ (reference sequence). CDR3 coding DNA: TGTGCCAGCAGCTCCCGCGTGGGGGGGCGGGATGGGCAGTACTTC. It is translated as CASSSRVGGRDGQYF.

This chain joins TRBV28 and TRBJ2-6, with a tentative D call TRBD2 (5 bases). The CDR3 sequence is 15 residues long. Looked up from germline, CDR1 is MDHEN and CDR2 is SYDVKM. With 3 bases removed from V and 2 bases from J, the gap between germline ends came to 8 bases. CDR3 region: CASSFLRAGANVLTF. DNA of the CDR3: TGTGCCAGCAGTTTTCTGAGGGCTGGGGCCAACGTCCTGACTTTC.

CDR3 loop: CAFAGGGGSDTQYF. CDR3 nucleotide sequence: TGTGCCTTCGCAGGGGGCGGCGGTTCAGATACGCAGTATTTT. The chain recombines TRBV30 with TRBJ2-3; the match to TRBD1 covers 8 bases. The CDR3 contains 14 residues. Germline lookup yields CDR1 GTSNPN and CDR2 SVGIG (reference sequence). Germline trimming cut 7 bases from V and 4 bases from J; bases unmatched to any gene: 10.

The CDR3 coding sequence is TGTGCCAGCAGCTTGGGCTTGGCGGGAATTGTCGATGAGCAGTTCTTC. Its protein is CASSLGLAGIVDEQFF. The chain employs TRBV7-9 and TRBJ2-1, with D possibly TRBD2 on 6 matching bases. Trimming pared 3 bases from V and 8 bases from J, leaving 20 bases between. The CDR3 is made up of 16 amino acids. Germline CDR1 is SEHNR and CDR2 is FQNEAQ (reference sequence).